The 6 T cell receptor beta chains presented below share a single source sample, sequenced in a study of cytomegalovirus exposure and HLA in healthy donors. The PCR ran on 60 Vbeta and 13 Jbeta primers. Sequencing was performed with immunoSEQ multiplex PCR; in TCRdb, only in-frame clones are kept and a portion is missing. Of around 120,000 clones detected, roughly three quarters appear once; the ten largest clones hold 15% to 20%. Input material: PBMCs. The receptors originated from a man aged 45 to 65 in good health and CMV-seropositive.

A single count supports this clone. J is TRBJ2-1 and V is TRBV5-1; 11 bases map to TRBD2. Germline lookup yields CDR1 SGHRS and CDR2 YFSETQ. Losses at the gene ends were 2 bases for V and 4 bases for J; bases not matched to a gene: 2. This CDR3 is built from 15 residues. DNA of the CDR3: TGCGCCAGCAGCTTACGACTAGCGGGATACAATGAGCAGTTCTTC. Amino acid sequence: CASSLRLAGYNEQFF. Complete variable domain (other parts from reference TRBV5-1 and TRBJ2-1): KAGVTQTPRYLIKTRGQQVTLSCSPISGHRSVSWYQQTPGQGLQFLFEYFSETQRNKGNFPGRFSGRQFSNSRSEMNVSTLELGDSALYLCASSLRLAGYNEQFFGPGTRLTVL.

The chain joins TRBV6-5 to TRBJ2-3; 8 positions agree with TRBD2. The V segment lost 0 bases and the J segment 4 bases; nucleotides outside the gene matches: 3. Looked up from germline, CDR1 is MNHEY and CDR2 is SVGAGI. The CDR3 runs to 15 residues. The DNA of the CDR3 is TGTGCCAGCAGTTACTCCTATAGCGGGGCAGATACGCAGTATTTT. Amino acid sequence: CASSYSYSGADTQYF.

The chain is built from TRBV15 and TRBJ1-6, with 7 bases that match TRBD1. Germline V CDR1 and CDR2: LNHNV, YYDKDF (reference sequence). V shed 4 bases, J shed 2 bases, and the junction held 14 bases outside the gene matches. CDR3 length: 19 amino acids. CDR3 sequence: CATSNYLGQVRTYNSPLHF. CDR3 in DNA: TGTGCCACCAGCAATTATCTAGGACAGGTGAGAACCTATAATTCACCCCTCCACTTT.

This chain links TRBV7-9 with TRBJ1-4; D unresolved. CDR1 is SEHNR, CDR2 FQNEAQ, per germline (reference sequence). With 5 bases removed from V and 5 bases from J, the gap between germline ends came to 12 bases. The CDR3 is made up of 14 amino acids. The CDR3 DNA sequence: TGTGCCAGCAGCCAAGACCTGAGGAATGAAAAACTGTTTTTT. Protein sequence: CASSQDLRNEKLFF.

This clone was recorded a few times. V and J are TRBV6-5 and TRBJ1-1; possibly TRBD1 for D (6 bases). The germline V gene has CDR1 MNHEY and CDR2 SVGAGI. The length of the CDR3 is 15 residues. V was pared by 6 bases and J by 1 base, with 15 bases between. This CDR3 reads CASRGAGQKNTEAFF. CDR3 nucleotides: TGTGCCAGCAGGGGGGCGGGTCAAAAGAACACTGAAGCTTTCTTT.

The CDR3 protein is CASSREVGANYGYTF. CDR3 nucleotides: TGCGCCAGCAGCCGTGAGGTAGGCGCAAACTATGGCTACACCTTC. This chain uses TRBV4-1 with TRBJ1-2; D remains unclear. Germline V gene sequence: CDR1 MGHRA, CDR2 YSYEKL. The CDR3 contains 15 residues. V lost 4 bases, J lost 2 bases, and 14 bases lay in between.